The 29 T cell receptor beta chains below all came from one sample that was sequenced in a study of cytomegalovirus exposure and HLA in healthy donors. Amplification used 60 Vbeta primers and 13 Jbeta primers. TCRdb keeps only in-frame clones here, not all; method: immunoSEQ multiplex PCR. The profile shows about 90,000 clones, more than 60% of them singletons. The sample was PBMCs. The receptors were sampled from a man aged 25 to 40 in good health and CMV-seronegative.

V gene TRBV5-6 combines with J gene TRBJ2-2; 8 bases align to TRBD1. The CDR3 is 16 residues long. V was clipped by 3 bases and J by 0 bases; unmatched bases: 4. Germline V CDR1 and CDR2: SGHDT, YYEEEE. This chain's CDR3 is CASSSTGAANTGELFF. For the CDR3, the DNA is TGTGCCAGCAGCTCGACAGGGGCCGCGAACACCGGGGAGCTGTTTTTT.

This clone was seen more than once but under ten times. This chain links TRBV5-1 with TRBJ2-6, with D perhaps TRBD1 (6 bases). Looked up from germline, CDR1 is SGHRS and CDR2 is YFSETQ. The CDR3 sequence is 18 residues long. V was pared by 0 bases and J by 0 bases, with 13 bases between. DNA of the CDR3: TGCGCCAGCAGCTTGGGAGGGACAACGAGCTCTGGGGCCAACGTCCTGACTTTC. It yields the protein CASSLGGTTSSGANVLTF.

This chain uses TRBV5-1 with TRBJ1-3; 9 positions agree with TRBD1. This CDR3 has 17 residues. V trimming: 1 base; J trimming: 1 base; junction bases outside the gene matches: 6. Germline lookup yields CDR1 SGHRS and CDR2 YFSETQ. The CDR3 is CASSLSGTGSSGNTIYF. Written as DNA, the CDR3 is TGCGCCAGCAGCTTGAGTGGGACAGGGTCTTCTGGAAACACCATATATTTT.

The chain uses TRBV27 and TRBJ1-2; D might be TRBD1 (6 bases). Germline V gene data show CDR1 as MNHEY and CDR2 as SMNVEV (reference sequence). The V end was cut by 5 bases, the J end by 5 bases, with 9 bases between. This CDR3 spans 12 amino acids. As DNA, the CDR3 is TGTGCCAGCAGTGAACAGGGATATGGCTACACCTTC. Translation: CASSEQGYGYTF.

This clone was found a few times. The chain recombines TRBV19 with TRBJ1-1; TRBD1 agrees at 9 bases. The CDR3 is made up of 15 amino acids. The germline gives CDR1 LNHDA, CDR2 SQIVND (reference sequence). Germline trimming cut 4 bases from V and 4 bases from J; bases unmatched to any gene: 7. DNA of the CDR3: TGTGCCAGTAGTACCTACAGGGGGCCCGGCACTGAAGCTTTCTTT. Translating it yields CASSTYRGPGTEAFF.

This rearrangement joins TRBV2 to TRBJ2-3, with 9 bases aligning to TRBD2. This CDR3 has 14 residues. From germline, CDR1 is SNHLY and CDR2 FYNNEI. V trimming: 4 bases; J trimming: 3 bases; junction bases outside the gene matches: 2. As DNA, the CDR3 is TGTGCCAGCAGTGCTAGCGGGGTGACAGATACGCAGTATTTT. It specifies CASSASGVTDTQYF.

The chain uses TRBV5-6 and TRBJ2-1; 7 positions agree with TRBD1. CDR1 and CDR2 from the germline V gene are SGHDT and YYEEEE. This CDR3 is built from 17 residues. Losses at the gene ends were 4 bases for V and 0 bases for J; bases not matched to a gene: 10. CDR3 amino acids: CASSLLKTGSSYNEQFF. CDR3 in DNA: TGTGCCAGCAGCCTTCTTAAGACAGGGTCCTCCTACAATGAGCAGTTCTTC.

This chain connects TRBV5-1 to TRBJ2-1; D is perhaps TRBD1 (7 bases). The CDR3 consists of 16 residues. Germline values: CDR1 SGHRS, CDR2 YFSETQ. With 3 bases removed from V and 4 bases from J, the gap between germline ends came to 17 bases. The CDR3 sequence: CASSSETGRIYNEQFF. As DNA, the CDR3 is TGCGCCAGCAGCTCAGAGACAGGGAGGATATACAATGAGCAGTTCTTC.

This clone occurred a few times. The chain recombines TRBV2 with TRBJ1-1, with TRBD1 as a possible D gene (6 bases). Germline CDR1 SNHLY, CDR2 FYNNEI. V was pared by 7 bases and J by 3 bases, with 9 bases between. The CDR3 is 12 amino acids. The CDR3, as DNA: TGTGCCAGCAAGCAGGGGTACACTGAAGCTTTCTTT. It codes for CASKQGYTEAFF. Looking up the rest from reference TRBV2 and TRBJ1-1 gives the full variable domain: EPEVTQTPSHQVTQMGQEVILRCVPISNHLYFYWYRQILGQKVEFLVSFYNNEISEKSEIFDDQFSVERPDGSNFTLKIRSTKLEDSAMYFCASKQGYTEAFFGQGTRLTVV.

V usage is TRBV7-9 and J usage is TRBJ2-1; D perhaps matches TRBD2 (5 bases). The V end was cut by 1 base, the J end by 0 bases, with 7 bases between. Germline CDR1 SEHNR, CDR2 FQNEAQ (reference sequence). The CDR3 is made up of 15 amino acids. The CDR3 here is CASSLVGSSYNEQFF. CDR3 DNA sequence: TGTGCCAGCAGCTTAGTGGGGAGCTCCTACAATGAGCAGTTCTTC.

The CDR3 coding sequence is TGCGCCAGCAACTCCGGGACTTTGGGGGAAAAACTGTTTTTT. Translating it yields CASNSGTLGEKLFF. The V gene is TRBV5-1, the J gene TRBJ1-4, with D possibly matching TRBD1 (5 bases). CDR1 is SGHRS, CDR2 YFSETQ, per germline. This CDR3 region has 14 residues. Trimming left V 6 bases short and J 8 bases short, with 17 bases between.

Only a few counts were recorded for this clone. The chain couples TRBV4-1 to TRBJ1-5; 12 nucleotides line up with TRBD1. Trimming removed 4 bases from V and 6 bases from J; junction bases left unmatched: 7. Germline V gene data show CDR1 as MGHRA and CDR2 as YSYEKL. The CDR3 totals 16 residues. Here the CDR3 reads CASSLGQGAPIQPQHF. The CDR3 DNA sequence: TGCGCCAGCAGCCTGGGACAGGGGGCGCCAATTCAGCCCCAGCATTTT.

This clone was detected a few times. The rearrangement links TRBV7-9 to TRBJ1-1; TRBD1 might be the D (5 bases). The V gene's germline CDR1 is SEHNR and CDR2 FQNEAQ (reference sequence). The CDR3 loop spans 18 amino acids. The germline V and J ends were trimmed by 1 base and 1 base, with 19 bases remaining between them. CDR3 sequence reads: CASSLGIGGGGSNTEAFF. CDR3 DNA sequence: TGTGCCAGCAGCTTAGGGATTGGGGGAGGAGGGTCGAACACTGAAGCTTTCTTT. Together with reference TRBV7-9 and TRBJ1-1, the CDR3 gives the full variable domain: DTGVSQNPRHKITKRGQNVTFRCDPISEHNRLYWYRQTLGQGPEFLTYFQNEAQLEKSRLLSDRFSAERPKGSFSTLEIQRTEQGDSAMYLCASSLGIGGGGSNTEAFFGQGTRLTVV.

The chain links TRBV29-1 to TRBJ2-5, with 7 bases matching TRBD1. This CDR3 spans 13 amino acids. CDR1 and CDR2 (germline): SQVTM, ANQGSEA. V trimming: 6 bases; J trimming: 0 bases; junction bases outside the gene matches: 4. As DNA, the CDR3 is TGCAGCGTGAAGGGACAGTACCAAGAGACCCAGTACTTC. Its protein is CSVKGQYQETQYF.

The chain joins TRBV5-1 to TRBJ1-2; tentatively, D is TRBD1 (6 bases). Trimming took 5 bases from V and 8 from J, leaving 19 bases between them. Germline assignment: CDR1 SGHRS and CDR2 YFSETQ. The CDR3 runs to 14 residues. CDR3 nucleotide sequence: TGCGCCAGCAGTCGATATGACAGGTCTGGGGGCTACACCTTC. Encoded protein: CASSRYDRSGGYTF.

The gene calls are TRBV2 and TRBJ2-5; TRBD1 matches 7 bases. The CDR3 contains 15 residues. J gave up 0 bases and V 4 bases, and 5 bases lay outside the gene matches. Germline-derived CDR1 and CDR2 are SNHLY and FYNNEI. The CDR3 DNA reads TGTGCCAGCAGTGGGGGGACAGAGCACCAAGAGACCCAGTACTTC. Its protein product is CASSGGTEHQETQYF.

The chain is built from TRBV28 and TRBJ1-5; no definite D call. Germline V gives CDR1 MDHEN, CDR2 SYDVKM. Trimming took off 3 bases at V and 7 bases at J, with 10 bases between the two ends. This CDR3 is 13 amino acids long. The CDR3 DNA follows: TGTGCCAGCAGTTTTGCCGGTATCCAGCCCCAGCATTTT. As protein: CASSFAGIQPQHF.

The chain is built from TRBV9 and TRBJ2-1, with 8 bases matching TRBD2. Per germline, CDR1 SGDLS and CDR2 YYNGEE. The length of the CDR3 is 18 residues. The V gene end was trimmed by 4 bases and the J gene end by 9 bases; junction bases not matched to a gene: 21. CDR3 coding DNA: TGTGCCAGCAGCCCCCACCATACGGGGGGGATGGCGGGGGGTGAGCAGTTCTTC. Its translation is CASSPHHTGGMAGGEQFF.

This clone showed up just a few times. This rearrangement joins TRBV1 to TRBJ1-5; the D call TRBD1 from the table was never checked on the DNA. TRBV1 is labeled a pseudogene. The CDR3 consists of 14 residues. In DNA form, the CDR3 reads TGCACCAGCAGGAGGACAGCAAGCAATCAGCCCCAGCATTTT. Translation: CTSRRTASNQPQHF.

This chain's CDR3 is CSEIRGSYNEQFF. The CDR3 DNA follows: TGCAGCGAAATCAGGGGCTCCTACAATGAGCAGTTCTTC. The V gene is TRBV29-1, the J gene TRBJ2-1; weak D call: TRBD1 (6 bases). Germline values: CDR1 SQVTM, CDR2 ANQGSEA. This CDR3 contains 13 residues. Between the trimmed V and J ends, which lost 7 bases and 0 bases, there was a span of 10 bases.

The CDR3 DNA is TGTGCCAGCAGTGACCTTTCCTACGAGCAGTACTTC. It specifies CASSDLSYEQYF. The chain recombines TRBV25-1 with TRBJ2-5; D uncertain. TRBJ2-7 matches the DNA end more closely, so the J call is doubtful. The germline V gene encodes CDR1 MGHDK and CDR2 SYGVNS. This CDR3 has 12 residues.

The rearrangement joins TRBV5-1 to TRBJ2-7, with 8 bases lining up with TRBD1. The junction had 10 bases not matched to a gene; V was cut back by 1 base and J by 1 base. Germline V CDR1 and CDR2: SGHRS, YFSETQ. This CDR3 has 17 residues. The CDR3 spells CASSLSPGQGESYEQYF. CDR3 nucleotides: TGCGCCAGCAGCTTGTCCCCCGGACAGGGAGAGTCCTACGAGCAGTACTTC.

The chain combines TRBV7-6 with TRBJ2-7; TRBD1 matches at 8 bases. Germline V gene lookup returns CDR1 SGHVS and CDR2 FNYEAQ. The CDR3 is 16 amino acids. V shed 4 bases, J shed 0 bases, and the junction held 8 bases outside the gene matches. CDR3 region: CASSSSGGLRSYEQYF. The CDR3 DNA sequence: TGTGCCAGCAGCTCGTCAGGGGGCCTCCGCTCCTACGAGCAGTACTTC.

V gene TRBV5-1 combines with J gene TRBJ1-1; 12 nucleotides align to TRBD1. The J segment lost 1 base and the V segment lost 0 bases, leaving 7 bases of the junction unmatched. The length of the CDR3 is 18 residues. Germline V gene sequence: CDR1 SGHRS, CDR2 YFSETQ. Here the CDR3 DNA reads TGCGCCAGCAGCTTGGGTCCGGGACAGGGGGCGGAGAACACTGAAGCTTTCTTT. It is translated as CASSLGPGQGAENTEAFF.

The V gene is TRBV7-6, the J gene TRBJ2-5, with 11 bases identical to TRBD1. Trimming took 8 bases from V and 7 from J; bases not matched to a gene: 12. The CDR3 sequence is 15 residues long. Germline CDR1 SGHVS, CDR2 FNYEAQ. The CDR3 nucleotides are TGTGCCAGCGAACCCGGGACAGGGGGTCGAGGGACCCAGTACTTC. This sequence encodes CASEPGTGGRGTQYF.

The chain employs TRBV29-1 and TRBJ2-5, with TRBD2 as a possible D gene (6 bases). This CDR3 has 12 amino acids. The V gene's germline CDR1 is SQVTM and CDR2 ANQGSEA. The germline V and J ends were trimmed by 7 bases and 4 bases, with 13 bases remaining between them. CDR3 sequence (DNA): TGCAGCGCTACTGGGGGGTCAGAGACCCAGTACTTC. Protein: CSATGGSETQYF. The entire variable domain, with the rest obtained from reference TRBV29-1 and TRBJ2-5, is as follows: SAVISQKPSRDICQRGTSLTIQCQVDSQVTMMFWYRQQPGQSLTLIATANQGSEATYESGFVIDKFPISRPNLTFSTLTVSNMSPEDSSIYLCSATGGSETQYFGPGTRLLVL.

The chain recombines TRBV6-1 with TRBJ1-5; 9 bases agree with TRBD1. The trim removed 3 bases at V and 3 bases at J, leaving 12 bases unmatched. This CDR3 is 18 amino acids long. The germline V gene encodes CDR1 MNHNS and CDR2 SASEGT. This chain's CDR3 is CASSESQGGTGNNQPQHF. In DNA form, the CDR3 reads TGTGCCAGCAGTGAGTCCCAGGGAGGGACAGGGAACAATCAGCCCCAGCATTTT.

V gene TRBV7-2 combines with J gene TRBJ1-4, with TRBD1 matching 7 bases. CDR1 and CDR2 from the germline V gene are SGHTA and FQGNSA. This CDR3 is 16 amino acids long. With V trimmed by 4 bases and J by 4 bases, 9 bases remained unmatched. The CDR3 sequence is CASSSRPGQNNEKLFF. The CDR3 DNA follows: TGTGCCAGCAGCTCTCGACCGGGACAGAATAATGAAAAACTGTTTTTT.

CDR3 nucleotide sequence: TGTGCCAGCAGCTATCTAACTAACACTGAAGCTTTCTTT. It codes for CASSYLTNTEAFF. The rearrangement links TRBV5-4 to TRBJ1-1; unclear D gene. The CDR3 is 13 residues long. V gave up 3 bases and J gave up 2 bases, with 8 bases separating them. Germline-derived CDR1 and CDR2 are SGHNT and YYREEE (reference sequence).